The subject of this entry is one T cell receptor (beta chain). In germline, CDR1 is SQVTM, CDR2 ANQGSEA. The length of the CDR3 is 12 residues. V was clipped by 6 bases and J by 0 bases, with 8 bases between them. The naive gate required viable CD3+CD4+ or CD3+CD8+ cells with CCR7+CD45RA+CD45RO-CD95-CD27+CD28+ phenotype. The data derive from a study of T cells after posttransplantation cyclophosphamide. Sequencing was performed with immunoSEQ multiplex PCR; in TCRdb, only in-frame clones are kept and a portion is missing. Of under 35,000 clones in the sample, 85% to 95% were seen once. The chain couples TRBV29-1 to TRBJ1-1, with D possibly TRBD1 on 6 matching bases. This sequence was found in a woman in her sixties or seventies in good health, CMV-negative, and a related stem cell transplant donor. Sequenced: naive CD4+ T cells sorted from PBMCs. The CDR3 reads CSVTGMNTEAFF. The CDR3 DNA sequence: TGCAGCGTAACAGGGATGAACACTGAAGCTTTCTTT.